This T cell receptor beta chain was obtained from a study of human T cells and chemical hapten exposure. Study-level points and caveats: Healthy individuals' immune responses may differ from those of donors, who had alopecia.

Time point reported: pre-sensitization, week 0. Treatment indicated: therapeutic diphenylcyclopropenone sensitization with weekly scalp DPC. Total RNA was extracted from unfractionated whole blood. Trimming cost V 0 bases and J 14 bases; bases outside gene matches: 12. The CDR3 runs 17 residues. Germline lookup yields CDR1 SGHRS and CDR2 YFSETQ. Details on this clonotype: Its antigen is not known.

TCRdb used MiXCR to reprocess the RACE reads, holding one entry per CDR3 protein. The data contain 350,000 to 450,000 distinct CDR3 sequences, approximately 5.1% of them singletons. The specimen was whole blood, collected in connection with sensitization to the hapten diphenylcyclopropenone (DPC). This chain uses TRBV5-1 with TRBJ2-1; TRBD2 aligns across 15 bases. The clonotype originates from a woman aged 45 to 65 with alopecia areata. Some clones in this sample may be carry-over from other donors' samples. The CDR3 DNA is TGCGCCAGCAGCTTGGCCACGCGGACTAGCGGGGGGGCTTGGGAGTTCTTC. The encoded protein is CASSLATRTSGGAWEFF.